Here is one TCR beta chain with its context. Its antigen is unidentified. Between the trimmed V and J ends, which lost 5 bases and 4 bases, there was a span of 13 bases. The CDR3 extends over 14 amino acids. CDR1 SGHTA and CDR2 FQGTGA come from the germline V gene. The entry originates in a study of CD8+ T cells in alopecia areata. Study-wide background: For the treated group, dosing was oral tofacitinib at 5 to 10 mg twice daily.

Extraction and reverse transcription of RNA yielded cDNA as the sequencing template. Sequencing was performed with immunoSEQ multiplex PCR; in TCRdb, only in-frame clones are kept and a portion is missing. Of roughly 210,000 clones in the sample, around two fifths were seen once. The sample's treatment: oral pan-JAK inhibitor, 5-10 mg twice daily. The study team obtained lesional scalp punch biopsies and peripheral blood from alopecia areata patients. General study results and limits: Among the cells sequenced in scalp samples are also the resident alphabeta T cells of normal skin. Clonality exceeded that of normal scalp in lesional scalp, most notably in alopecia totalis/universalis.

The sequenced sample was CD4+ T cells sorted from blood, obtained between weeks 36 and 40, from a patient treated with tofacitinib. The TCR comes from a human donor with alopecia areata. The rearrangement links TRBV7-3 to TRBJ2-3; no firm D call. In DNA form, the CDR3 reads TGTGCCAGCAGCCTCGGATTCCAATCAGATACGCAGTATTTT. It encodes CASSLGFQSDTQYF.